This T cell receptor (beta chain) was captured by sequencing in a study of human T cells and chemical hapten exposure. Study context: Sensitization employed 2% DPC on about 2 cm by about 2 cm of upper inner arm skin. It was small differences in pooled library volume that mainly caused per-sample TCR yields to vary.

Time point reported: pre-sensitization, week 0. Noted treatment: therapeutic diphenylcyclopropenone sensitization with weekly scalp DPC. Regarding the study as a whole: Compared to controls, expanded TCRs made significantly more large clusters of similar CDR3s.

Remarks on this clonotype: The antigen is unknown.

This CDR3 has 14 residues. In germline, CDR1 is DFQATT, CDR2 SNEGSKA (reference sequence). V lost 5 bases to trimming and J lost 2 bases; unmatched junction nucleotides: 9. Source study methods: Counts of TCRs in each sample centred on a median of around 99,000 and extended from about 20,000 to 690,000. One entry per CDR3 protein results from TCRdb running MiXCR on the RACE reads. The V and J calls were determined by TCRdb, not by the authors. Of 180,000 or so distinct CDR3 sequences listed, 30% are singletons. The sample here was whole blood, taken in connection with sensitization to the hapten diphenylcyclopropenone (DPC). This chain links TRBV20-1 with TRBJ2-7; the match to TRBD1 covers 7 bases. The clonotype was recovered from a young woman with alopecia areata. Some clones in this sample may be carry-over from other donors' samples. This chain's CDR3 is CSAWGSGGTYEQYF. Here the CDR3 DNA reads TGCAGTGCTTGGGGATCAGGGGGAACCTACGAGCAGTACTTC.